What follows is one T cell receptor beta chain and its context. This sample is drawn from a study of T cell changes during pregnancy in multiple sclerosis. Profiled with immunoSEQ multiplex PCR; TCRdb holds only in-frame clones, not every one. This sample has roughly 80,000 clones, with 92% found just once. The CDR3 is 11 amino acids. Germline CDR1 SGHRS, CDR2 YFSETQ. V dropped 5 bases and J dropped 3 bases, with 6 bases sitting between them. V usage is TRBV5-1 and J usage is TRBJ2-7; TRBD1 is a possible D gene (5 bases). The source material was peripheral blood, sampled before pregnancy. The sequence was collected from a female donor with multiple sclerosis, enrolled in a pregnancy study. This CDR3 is CASSRGYEQYF. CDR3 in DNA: TGCGCCAGCAGTAGGGGCTACGAGCAGTACTTC.